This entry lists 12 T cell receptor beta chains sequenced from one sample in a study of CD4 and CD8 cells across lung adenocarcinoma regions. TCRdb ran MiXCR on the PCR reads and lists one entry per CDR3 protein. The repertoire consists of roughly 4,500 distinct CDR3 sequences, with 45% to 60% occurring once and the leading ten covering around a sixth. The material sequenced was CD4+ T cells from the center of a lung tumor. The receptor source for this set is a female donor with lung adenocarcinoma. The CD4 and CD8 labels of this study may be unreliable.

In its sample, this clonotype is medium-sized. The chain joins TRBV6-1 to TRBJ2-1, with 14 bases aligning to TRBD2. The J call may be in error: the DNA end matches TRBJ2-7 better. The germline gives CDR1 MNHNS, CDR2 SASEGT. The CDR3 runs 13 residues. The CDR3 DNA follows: TGTGCCAGCAGAGACGGACTAGCGGGAGGGCAGTACTTC. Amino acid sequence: CASRDGLAGGQYF.

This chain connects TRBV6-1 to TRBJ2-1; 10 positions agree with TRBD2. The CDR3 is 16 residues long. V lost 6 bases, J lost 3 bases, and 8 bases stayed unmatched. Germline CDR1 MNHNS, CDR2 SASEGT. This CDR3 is CASRTSGTSDYNEQFF. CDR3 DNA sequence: TGTGCCAGCAGAACCTCCGGGACTAGCGACTACAATGAGCAGTTCTTC.

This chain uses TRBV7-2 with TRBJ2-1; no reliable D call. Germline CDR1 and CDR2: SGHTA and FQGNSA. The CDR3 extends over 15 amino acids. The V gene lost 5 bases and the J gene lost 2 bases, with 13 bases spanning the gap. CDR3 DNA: TGTGCCAGCAGCCGCGGTCTAAGTCCCTACAATGAGCAGTTCTTC. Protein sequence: CASSRGLSPYNEQFF.

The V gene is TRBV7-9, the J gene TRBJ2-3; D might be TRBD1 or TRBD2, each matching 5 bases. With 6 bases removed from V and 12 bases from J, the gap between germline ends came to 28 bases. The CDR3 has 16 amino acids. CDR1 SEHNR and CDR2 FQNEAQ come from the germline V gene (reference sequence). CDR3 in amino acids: CASRLTGLRGTDIQYF. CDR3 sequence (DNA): TGTGCCAGCAGACTTACGGGGCTGCGAGGAACAGACATTCAGTATTTT.

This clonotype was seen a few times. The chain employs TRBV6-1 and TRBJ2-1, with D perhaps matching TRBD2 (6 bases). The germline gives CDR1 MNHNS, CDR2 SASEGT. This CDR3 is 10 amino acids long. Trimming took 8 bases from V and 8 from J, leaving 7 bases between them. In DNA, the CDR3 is TGTGCCAGCGGGGACTATGAGCAGTTCTTC. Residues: CASGDYEQFF.

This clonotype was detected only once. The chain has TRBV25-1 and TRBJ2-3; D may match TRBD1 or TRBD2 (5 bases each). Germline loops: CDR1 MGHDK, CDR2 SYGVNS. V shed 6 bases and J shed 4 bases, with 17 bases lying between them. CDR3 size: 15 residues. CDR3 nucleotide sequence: TGTGCCAGCAGCGAGAGTCCGAGGGGCGCAGATACGCAGTATTTT. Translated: CASSESPRGADTQYF. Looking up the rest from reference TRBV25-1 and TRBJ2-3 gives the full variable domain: EADIYQTPRYLVIGTGKKITLECSQTMGHDKMYWYQQDPGMELHLIHYSYGVNSTEKGDLSSESTVSRIRTEHFPLTLESARPSHTSQYLCASSESPRGADTQYFGPGTRLTVL.

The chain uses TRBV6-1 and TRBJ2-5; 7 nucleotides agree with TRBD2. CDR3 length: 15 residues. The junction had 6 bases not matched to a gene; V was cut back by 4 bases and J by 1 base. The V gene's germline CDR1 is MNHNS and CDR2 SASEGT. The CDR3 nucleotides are TGTGCCAGCAGTGCTTCTAGCGGATCCCAAGAGACCCAGTACTTC. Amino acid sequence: CASSASSGSQETQYF.

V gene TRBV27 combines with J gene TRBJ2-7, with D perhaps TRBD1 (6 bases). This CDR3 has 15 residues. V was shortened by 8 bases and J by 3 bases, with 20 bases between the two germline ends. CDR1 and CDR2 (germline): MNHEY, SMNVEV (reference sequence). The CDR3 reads CASPRDKTPDYEQYF. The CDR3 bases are TGTGCCAGCCCCCGGGACAAGACCCCGGACTACGAGCAGTACTTC.

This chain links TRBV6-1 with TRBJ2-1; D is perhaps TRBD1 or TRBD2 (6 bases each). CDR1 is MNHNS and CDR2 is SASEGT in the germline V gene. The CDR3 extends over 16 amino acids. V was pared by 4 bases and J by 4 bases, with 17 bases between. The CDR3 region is CASSVGTAGHYNEQFF. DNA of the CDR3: TGTGCCAGCAGTGTTGGTACGGCGGGACATTACAATGAGCAGTTCTTC.

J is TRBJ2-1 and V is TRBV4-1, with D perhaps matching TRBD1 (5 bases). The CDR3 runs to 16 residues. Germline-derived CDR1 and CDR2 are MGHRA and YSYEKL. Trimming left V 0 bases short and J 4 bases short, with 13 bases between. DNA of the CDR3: TGCGCCAGCAGCCAAGAACCAGGGATAAAGTACAATGAGCAGTTCTTC. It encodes CASSQEPGIKYNEQFF.

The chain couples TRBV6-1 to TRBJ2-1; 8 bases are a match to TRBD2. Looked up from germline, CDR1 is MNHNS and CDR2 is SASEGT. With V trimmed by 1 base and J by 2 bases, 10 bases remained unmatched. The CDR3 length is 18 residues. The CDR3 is CASSEVERAGGAYNEQFF. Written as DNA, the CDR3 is TGTGCCAGCAGTGAAGTGGAAAGGGCGGGAGGCGCCTACAATGAGCAGTTCTTC.

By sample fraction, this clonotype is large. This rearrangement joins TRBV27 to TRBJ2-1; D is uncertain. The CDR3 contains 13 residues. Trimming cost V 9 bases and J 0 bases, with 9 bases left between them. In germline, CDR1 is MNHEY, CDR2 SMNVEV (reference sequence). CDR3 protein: CARWMCSYNEQFF. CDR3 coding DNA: TGTGCCAGGTGGATGTGCTCCTACAATGAGCAGTTCTTC.